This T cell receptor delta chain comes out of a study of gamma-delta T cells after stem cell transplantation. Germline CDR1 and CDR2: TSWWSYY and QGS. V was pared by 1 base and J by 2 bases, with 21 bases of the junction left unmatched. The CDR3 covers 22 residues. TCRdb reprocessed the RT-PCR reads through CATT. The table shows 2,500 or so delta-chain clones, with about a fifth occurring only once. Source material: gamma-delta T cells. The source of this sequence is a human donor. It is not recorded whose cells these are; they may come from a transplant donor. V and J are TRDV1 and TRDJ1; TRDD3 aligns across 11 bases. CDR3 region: CALGEPGLLPYWGIWGTDKLIF. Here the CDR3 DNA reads TGTGCTCTTGGGGAACCGGGTCTTCTTCCGTACTGGGGGATATGGGGGACCGATAAACTCATCTTT.